The T cell receptor (beta chain) under discussion was sequenced for a study of blood T cells in healthy people across ages. This CDR3 contains 14 residues. With 2 bases removed from V and 5 bases from J, the gap between germline ends came to 12 bases. The V gene's germline CDR1 is MNHEY and CDR2 SMNVEV (reference sequence). Primed by a sample-barcoded 5' primer and a J-beta primer mix, a second PCR proceeded for 7 to 11 cycles. From the 5' RACE reads, TCRdb called clonotypes with MiXCR, one entry per CDR3 protein. The data contain 800,000 or so distinct CDR3 sequences, approximately 59% of them seen just once; the ten biggest clones take up 28%. General study results and limits: A roughly linear fall in TCR beta diversity per million T cells was seen with increasing age. Expanded clonotype changes were possibly confounded by unknown donor CMV status. A strong correlation was found between TCR beta diversity and the percentage of naive T cells.

Details on this clonotype: Its antigen is still unknown.

This chain links TRBV27 with TRBJ2-5; unclear D gene. The specimen sequenced was blood. This TCR was recovered from a man aged 25-45 years in good health. The CDR3 loop is CASSLSRFGETQYF. The CDR3 region has the DNA TGTGCCAGCAGTTTAAGCAGGTTCGGGGAGACCCAGTACTTC.